The TCR beta chain described here comes from a study of shared clonotypes between healthy human individuals. Study in general: Three CD4 naive, three CD4 memory, two CD8 naive and one CD8 memory plate were used per donor. Findings and limits, study-wide: Having only a few donors restricted how much genetic and exposure-history diversity was captured.

A note on this clone: Its antigen is as yet unknown.

Genomic DNA per cell subset filled all wells of several immunoSEQ plates. Only in-frame clones appear in the TCRdb table, and some are missing; sequencing was by immunoSEQ multiplex PCR. The sample holds some 2,500,000 clones, roughly 93% seen once. Germline V gene sequence: CDR1 WSHSY, CDR2 SAAADI. CDR3 length equals 15 residues. V was pared by 6 bases and J by 4 bases, with 9 bases of the junction left unmatched. Donors, without exception, were Caucasian adults residing in Nashville, Tennessee. This TCR was sampled from a young man in good health. Some clones in this sample may be carry-over from other donors' samples. Sequencing used naive CD4+ T cells from PBMCs. Stated subset: CD45RA+ positively selected. The chain links TRBV10-2 to TRBJ2-5; 9 nucleotides line up with TRBD1. For the CDR3, the DNA is TGCGCCAGCAGGGGGACAGGGACCTCCGGAGAGACCCAGTACTTC. It is translated as CASRGTGTSGETQYF.